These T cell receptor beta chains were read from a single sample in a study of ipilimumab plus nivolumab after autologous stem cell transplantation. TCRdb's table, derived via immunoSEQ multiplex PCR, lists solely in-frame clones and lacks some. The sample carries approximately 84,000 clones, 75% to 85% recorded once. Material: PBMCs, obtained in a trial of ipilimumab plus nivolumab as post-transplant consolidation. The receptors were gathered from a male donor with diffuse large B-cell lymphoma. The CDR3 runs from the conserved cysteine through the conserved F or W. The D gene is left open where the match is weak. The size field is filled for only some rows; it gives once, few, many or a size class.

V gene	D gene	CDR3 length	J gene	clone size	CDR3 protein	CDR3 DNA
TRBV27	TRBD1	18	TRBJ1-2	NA	CASSLGGLGWDRSYGYTF	TGTGCCAGCAGTTTAGGGGGTTTAGGCTGGGACAGGTCCTATGGCTACACCTTC
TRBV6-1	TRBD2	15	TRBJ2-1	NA	CASTVGLAGYNEQFF	TGTGCCAGCACTGTGGGACTAGCGGGTTACAATGAGCAGTTCTTC
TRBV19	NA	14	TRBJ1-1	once	CASRELDLNTEAFF	TGTGCCAGTAGGGAATTGGACCTAAACACTGAAGCTTTCTTT
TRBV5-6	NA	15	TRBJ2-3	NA	CASSLILGSPDTQYF	TGTGCCAGCAGCTTGATACTGGGCAGCCCAGATACGCAGTATTTT
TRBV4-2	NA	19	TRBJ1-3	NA	CASSRRGAGESLSGNTIYF	TGTGCCAGCAGCCGAAGGGGGGCAGGGGAAAGTCTCTCTGGAAACACCATATATTTT
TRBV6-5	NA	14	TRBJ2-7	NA	CASKPGQITYEQYF	TGTGCCAGCAAGCCGGGGCAGATTACCTACGAGCAGTACTTC
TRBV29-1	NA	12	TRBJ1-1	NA	CSLGQPNLEAFF	TGCAGCCTGGGGCAGCCGAACTTGGAAGCTTTCTTT
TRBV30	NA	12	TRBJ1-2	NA	CAWRNRNYGYTF	TGTGCCTGGAGAAATAGGAACTATGGCTACACCTTC
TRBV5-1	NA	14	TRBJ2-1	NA	CASSSPAGGNEQFF	TGCGCCAGCAGCTCCCCCGCAGGTGGCAATGAGCAGTTCTTC
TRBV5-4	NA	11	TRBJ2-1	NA	CASSSTGEQFF	TGTGCCAGCAGCTCGACAGGCGAGCAGTTCTTC